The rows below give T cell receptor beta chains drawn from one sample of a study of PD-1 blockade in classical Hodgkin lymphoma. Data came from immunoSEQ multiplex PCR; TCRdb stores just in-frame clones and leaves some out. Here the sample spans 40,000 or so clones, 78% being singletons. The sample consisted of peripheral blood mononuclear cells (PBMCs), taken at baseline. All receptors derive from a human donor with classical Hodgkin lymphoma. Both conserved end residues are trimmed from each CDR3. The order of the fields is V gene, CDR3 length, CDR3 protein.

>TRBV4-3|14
ASSHHRGTLSYEQY
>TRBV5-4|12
ASSREGQQTRRF
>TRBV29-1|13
SVEDPRDRVETQY
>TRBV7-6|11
ASSLGKSYEQY
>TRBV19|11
ASSIDRTDTQY
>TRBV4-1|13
ASSQDFAGVGGYT
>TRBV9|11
ASSTTNSGRAF
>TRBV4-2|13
ASSRGTGEGYEQY
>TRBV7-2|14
ASSLVEGFYNSPLH
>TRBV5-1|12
ASSLPGTGNTIY
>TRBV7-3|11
ASSLTPGGTQY
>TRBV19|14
ASSPLKGRSNQPQH
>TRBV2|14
ASSYPAGTRFQEQY
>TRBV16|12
ASSLSGSTDTQY
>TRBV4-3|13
ASSQGLGGSYEQY
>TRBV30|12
AWNAKQLNEKLF
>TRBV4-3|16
ASSQEYVLEGTSYGYT
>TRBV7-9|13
ASSPAAGGQETQY
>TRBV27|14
ASSLFSRPDNEKLF
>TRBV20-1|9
SGRGLDEQF
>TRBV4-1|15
ASSPLHAREIGEKLF
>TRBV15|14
ATSRVYGGPNYGYT
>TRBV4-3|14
ASSQRGGMSYNEQF
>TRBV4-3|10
ASSQGDNEQF
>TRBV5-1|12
ASSLEVAQETQY
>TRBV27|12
ASTFRLATDTQY
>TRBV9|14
ASSVGVARRTDTQY
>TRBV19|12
ATSPGTGLGTLH
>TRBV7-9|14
ASSLYSTPTYNEQF
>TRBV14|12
ASSQRGPSGELF
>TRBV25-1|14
ASSEFGLAGQETQY
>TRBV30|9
AWSQNNEQF
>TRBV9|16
ASSVGRGLGSGANVLT
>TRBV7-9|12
ASSQDRVPDEAF
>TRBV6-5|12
ASSAGTGVQPQH
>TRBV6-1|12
ASSVGQGNSPLH
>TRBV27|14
ASSNPRRSEGDTQY
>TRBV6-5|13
ASSYYGQEPTEAF
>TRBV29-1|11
SVLGGATDTQY
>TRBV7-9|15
ASSLTSGGRVQETQY
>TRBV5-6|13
ASSLVSGSGTEAF
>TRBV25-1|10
ASSERRGDNR
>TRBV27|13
ASSSGAGTSETQY
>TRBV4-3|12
ASSQLTGAGEQF
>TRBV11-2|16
ASSLEGGAPSGANVLT
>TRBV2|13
ASSDWGYSNQPQH
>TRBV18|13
ASSPQGIAGNTIY
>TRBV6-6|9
ASSGANVLT
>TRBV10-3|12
ATRQGLSTGELF
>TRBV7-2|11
ASSLATGYEQF